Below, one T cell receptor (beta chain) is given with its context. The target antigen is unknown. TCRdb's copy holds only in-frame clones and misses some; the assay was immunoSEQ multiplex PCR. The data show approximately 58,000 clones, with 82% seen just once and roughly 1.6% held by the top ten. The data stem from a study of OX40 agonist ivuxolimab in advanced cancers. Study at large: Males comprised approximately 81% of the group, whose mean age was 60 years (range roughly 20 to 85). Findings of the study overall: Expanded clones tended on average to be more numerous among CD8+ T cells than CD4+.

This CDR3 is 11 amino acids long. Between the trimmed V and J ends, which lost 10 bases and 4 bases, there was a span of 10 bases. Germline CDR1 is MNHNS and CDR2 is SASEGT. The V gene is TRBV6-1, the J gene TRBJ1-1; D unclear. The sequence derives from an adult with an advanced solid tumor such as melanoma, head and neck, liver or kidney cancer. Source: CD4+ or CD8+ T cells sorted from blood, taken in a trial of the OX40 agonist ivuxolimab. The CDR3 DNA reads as TGTGCCACTAAACAGTTCACTGAAGCTTTCTTT. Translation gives CATKQFTEAFF.